This passage covers 13 T cell receptor beta chains from one sample sequenced in a study of blood T cell repertoires in COVID-19. The assay was immunoSEQ multiplex PCR, and TCRdb's table has in-frame clones only and misses some. The profile shows 250,000 to 350,000 clones, 80% to 90% of them singletons. The sequenced sample was peripheral blood. The receptors derive from a woman in her 30s with active or convalescent COVID-19.

The chain has TRBV7-9 and TRBJ1-4; 9 bases are shared with TRBD1. CDR1 is SEHNR, CDR2 FQNEAQ, per germline (reference sequence). The length of the CDR3 is 17 residues. Trimming cost V 4 bases and J 3 bases; bases outside gene matches: 9. CDR3 sequence: CASSSGGTGLSNEKLFF. In DNA form, the CDR3 reads TGTGCCAGCAGCTCAGGGGGGACAGGGCTCTCTAATGAAAAACTGTTTTTT.

Turning to this clone: One end of the junction is discordant with germline, which a read error may explain. The chain employs TRBV19 and TRBJ1-4; TRBD1 is a possible D gene (5 bases). CDR1 and CDR2 from the germline V gene are LNHDA and SQIVND (reference sequence). The CDR3 totals 11 residues. As DNA, the CDR3 is TGTGCCAGTAGTGCCTCAGACAGCCTGTCTTTT. Protein product: CASSASDSLSF.

V is TRBV28 and J is TRBJ1-6, with TRBD1 matching over 10 bases. This CDR3 is built from 17 residues. Germline loops: CDR1 MDHEN, CDR2 SYDVKM. V shed 5 bases, J shed 3 bases, and the junction held 7 bases outside the gene matches. The CDR3 DNA sequence: TGTGCCAGCAGTCCCCCCGGGACAGGGGTCTATAATTCACCCCTCCACTTT. Translated: CASSPPGTGVYNSPLHF.

The chain uses TRBV25-1 and TRBJ1-1; D might be TRBD1 (5 bases). V lost 1 base and J lost 4, with 13 bases in between. This CDR3 region has 15 residues. Germline V CDR1 and CDR2: MGHDK, SYGVNS. In DNA, the CDR3 is TGTGCCAGCAGTGAATTGGGGGGGTGGCGCACTGAAGCTTTCTTT. Its protein is CASSELGGWRTEAFF. Variable domain in full (rest from reference TRBV25-1 and TRBJ1-1): EADIYQTPRYLVIGTGKKITLECSQTMGHDKMYWYQQDPGMELHLIHYSYGVNSTEKGDLSSESTVSRIRTEHFPLTLESARPSHTSQYLCASSELGGWRTEAFFGQGTRLTVV.

V is TRBV5-1 and J is TRBJ2-3, with 7 bases identical to TRBD1. V was pared by 8 bases and J by 5 bases, with 14 bases of the junction left unmatched. From germline, CDR1 is SGHRS and CDR2 YFSETQ. This CDR3 has 15 residues. Here the CDR3 reads CASSDGNPGGDTQYF. The CDR3 region has the DNA TGCGCCAGTTCGGACGGAAACCCAGGGGGAGATACGCAGTATTTT.

This sequence joins TRBV12-3 or TRBV12-4 and TRBJ2-1; D perhaps matches TRBD1 (5 bases). The CDR3 runs 12 residues. Deletions cut 2 bases from V and 7 bases from J, with 6 bases between. This chain's CDR3 is CASSLRGNEQFF. CDR3 DNA sequence: TGTGCCAGCAGTTTAAGGGGAAATGAGCAGTTCTTC.

V is TRBV5-1 and J is TRBJ2-1, with 12 bases aligning to TRBD2. The germline V gene has CDR1 SGHRS and CDR2 YFSETQ. This CDR3 has 20 amino acids. The V segment lost 3 bases and the J segment 0 bases; nucleotides outside the gene matches: 13. The CDR3 protein is CASSSGRTSGVQSSYNEQFF. As DNA, the CDR3 is TGCGCCAGCAGCTCAGGCCGGACTAGCGGGGTCCAGAGCTCCTACAATGAGCAGTTCTTC.

Worth noting for this clone: Other DNA variants within this sample encode the same CDR3. This rearrangement joins TRBV18 to TRBJ1-2, with 9 nucleotides matching TRBD1. Germline values: CDR1 KGHSH, CDR2 LQKENI. V dropped 6 bases and J dropped 5; count of bases not matched to a gene: 7. The CDR3 has 14 amino acids. The CDR3 is CASSPPGQGYGYTF. The CDR3, as DNA: TGTGCCAGCTCTCCTCCGGGACAGGGATATGGCTACACCTTC. The variable domain in full, with the rest retrieved from reference TRBV18 and TRBJ1-2, is NAGVMQNPRHLVRRRGQEARLRCSPMKGHSHVYWYRQLPEEGLKFMVYLQKENIIDESGMPKERFSAEFPKEGPSILRIQQVVRGDSAAYFCASSPPGQGYGYTFGSGTRLTVV.

The CDR3 is CSVCTSGEGFADTQYF. For the CDR3, the DNA is TGCAGCGTTTGTACTAGCGGGGAAGGCTTTGCAGATACGCAGTATTTT. V usage is TRBV29-1 and J usage is TRBJ2-3; 10 nucleotides align to TRBD2. The V and J ends lost 5 bases and 4 bases, in that order; junction bases with no gene match: 12. The CDR3 is made up of 16 amino acids. The germline CDR1 and CDR2 sequences are SQVTM and ANQGSEA.

This chain uses TRBV4-3 with TRBJ1-2; D call uncertain. This CDR3 spans 13 amino acids. V lost 4 bases and J 6 bases, leaving 12 bases between the germline ends. Germline CDR1 is LGHNA and CDR2 is YSLEER. The CDR3 here is CASSPSASHGYTF. The CDR3 DNA sequence: TGCGCCAGCAGCCCATCAGCGTCTCATGGCTACACCTTC.

The chain couples TRBV6-5 to TRBJ2-1, with D uncertain. There are 13 residues in the CDR3. The germline V gene has CDR1 MNHEY and CDR2 SVGAGI. V dropped 7 bases and J dropped 7 bases, with 14 bases sitting between them. For the CDR3, the DNA is TGTGCCAGCAAATTGGCAGGTGGAAATGAGCAGTTCTTC. Protein product: CASKLAGGNEQFF.

The V call is TRBV19, the J call TRBJ2-7, with 7 nucleotides matching TRBD1. The CDR3 contains 15 residues. The J segment lost 3 bases and the V segment lost 11 bases, leaving 16 bases of the junction unmatched. In germline, CDR1 is LNHDA, CDR2 SQIVND (reference sequence). CDR3 nucleotide sequence: TGTGCCTCAAGTATTCGGTCAAGGACAGGCTACGAGCAGTACTTC. Translating it yields CASSIRSRTGYEQYF.

The chain is built from TRBV7-2 and TRBJ2-2; D may be TRBD2 (5 bases). V shed 1 base and J shed 7 bases, with 16 bases lying between them. This CDR3 spans 16 amino acids. The germline CDR1 and CDR2 sequences are SGHTA and FQGNSA. The CDR3 reads CASSLGLRRPIGELFF. CDR3 nucleotide sequence: TGTGCCAGCAGCTTAGGACTAAGGAGGCCCATCGGGGAGCTGTTTTTT.